What follows are 2 T cell receptor beta chains derived from one specimen sequenced in a study of CD8 T cells in ankylosing spondylitis. TCRdb independently ran MiXCR on the 5' RACE reads; one entry per CDR3 protein. The top ten clones hold about 5.5% of a sample with 150,000 or so distinct CDR3 sequences, about a third of them seen once. Input material: synovial fluid, either unsorted or a sorted T cell fraction (not recorded which). The receptors here all came from a male donor with ankylosing spondylitis.

Comments on this clonotype: One end of the junction varies from germline; a read error may be responsible. The chain carries TRBV7-7 and TRBJ2-1; D perhaps matches TRBD1 (6 bases). CDR3 length: 13 residues. Germline lookup yields CDR1 SSHAT and CDR2 FNYEAQ (reference sequence). The CDR3 loop is CASSPRGYYEQFF. The CDR3 bases are TGTGCTAGCAGCCCGAGGGGGTACTATGAGCAGTTCTTC.

The genes are TRBV6-1 and TRBJ2-5; 10 nucleotides agree with TRBD2. CDR3 size: 15 residues. J lost 2 bases, V lost 4 bases, and 4 bases had no gene match. Germline assignment: CDR1 MNHNS and CDR2 SASEGT. CDR3: CASSGLAGAQETQYF. As DNA, the CDR3 is TGTGCCAGCAGTGGGCTAGCGGGGGCTCAAGAGACCCAGTACTTC.